The 22 T cell receptor beta chains presented below share a single source sample, sequenced in a study of tumor-infiltrating lymphocytes in primary liver carcinoma. Germline DNA was also extracted, while the blood RNA originated from unsorted whole blood. The input was roughly 0.5 ug total RNA; TCR beta cDNA was made from it with a constant-region primer. Nested multiplex PCR, run for three rounds with slightly modified ARM-PCR, yielded TCR beta libraries. A C-beta reverse primer was combined with TRBV1-TRBV30 forward primers in the first two PCR rounds, and each round had about 10 cycles. One entry per CDR3 protein results from TCRdb running MiXCR on the multiplex PCR reads. This sample has fewer than 400,000 distinct CDR3 sequences, with about three fifths found just once. The specimen was peripheral blood. These receptors all come from a woman in her twenties or thirties with primary liver carcinoma and hepatitis B virus infection.

This clonotype was found once. A read error may account for a junction end that differs from germline. The chain is built from TRBV12-3 or TRBV12-4 and TRBJ2-7, with D perhaps matching TRBD2 (6 bases). This CDR3 region has 14 residues. The CDR3 protein is CASSFGGSNHERYF. The DNA for the CDR3 is TGTGCCAGCAGTTTTGGGGGGAGTAACCACGAGCGGTACTTC.

About this clonotype itself: The junction differs from germline at one of its ends, possibly a read error. The gene calls are TRBV5-4 and TRBJ2-1; D is ambiguous. The CDR3 has 13 amino acids. The germline gives CDR1 SGHNT, CDR2 YYREEE (reference sequence). The CDR3 sequence: CVSSDGPGNEQFF. CDR3 bases: TGTGTCAGCAGCGACGGGCCTGGCAATGAACAGTTCTTC. The whole variable domain, filled in from reference TRBV5-4 and TRBJ2-1, reads ETGVTQSPTHLIKTRGQQVTLRCSSQSGHNTVSWYQQALGQGPQFIFQYYREEENGRGNFPPRFSGLQFPNYSSELNVNALELDDSALYLCVSSDGPGNEQFFGPGTRLTVL.

This chain joins TRBV7-9 and TRBJ1-2; D call uncertain. The CDR3 consists of 14 residues. The V end was cut by 5 bases, the J end by 4 bases, with 14 bases between. Germline-derived CDR1 and CDR2 are SEHNR and FQNEAQ (reference sequence). This CDR3 is CASSLDGVGYGYTF. Written as DNA, the CDR3 is TGTGCCAGCAGCCTGGATGGCGTCGGCTATGGCTACACCTTC.

For this clonotype: A read error may produce the germline difference seen at one junction end. V gene TRBV28 combines with J gene TRBJ1-1, with TRBD1 matching 7 bases. CDR3 length: 15 amino acids. The germline V gene has CDR1 MDHEN and CDR2 SYDVKM. The DNA for the CDR3 is TGTGTCAGCAGTCGAGGGGACAGCATGAACACTGAAGCTTTCTTT. It specifies CVSSRGDSMNTEAFF.

This clonotype has ten or more counts. The rearrangement uses TRBV12-3 or TRBV12-4 and TRBJ2-7; 11 nucleotides match TRBD2. The junction had 8 bases not matched to a gene; V was cut back by 7 bases and J by 3 bases. The CDR3 is 15 residues long. The CDR3 here is CASTPGSGRVYEQYF. CDR3 nucleotide sequence: TGTGCCAGCACCCCCGGTAGCGGGAGGGTCTACGAGCAGTACTTC.

J is TRBJ2-3 and V is TRBV4-3; D might be TRBD2 (6 bases). This CDR3 is 14 amino acids long. The V and J ends lost 5 bases and 2 bases respectively, with 11 bases between them. Germline V gene data show CDR1 as LGHNA and CDR2 as YSLEER. CDR3 in amino acids: CASSDSGDTDTQYF. CDR3 in DNA: TGCGCCAGCAGCGATAGCGGAGACACAGATACGCAGTATTTT.

This clonotype was found many times. This chain connects TRBV11-3 to TRBJ2-1, with D hard to call. CDR3 length: 12 amino acids. CDR1 is SGHNT and CDR2 is YENEEA in the germline V gene. The germline V and J ends were trimmed by 4 bases and 9 bases, with 10 bases remaining between them. This CDR3 reads CASSSPNGEQFF. The CDR3 region has the DNA TGTGCCAGCAGCTCCCCTAATGGTGAGCAGTTCTTC. Looking up the rest from reference TRBV11-3 and TRBJ2-1 gives the full variable domain: EAGVVQSPRYKIIEKKQPVAFWCNPISGHNTLYWYLQNLGQGPELLIRYENEEAVDDSQLPKDRFSAERLKGVDSTLKIQPAELGDSAVYLCASSSPNGEQFFGPGTRLTVL.

Details on this clonotype: No conserved phenylalanine or tryptophan ends this CDR3, so it is likely a read error. The rearrangement uses TRBV12-3 or TRBV12-4 and TRBJ2-1; 10 bases are shared with TRBD1. J gave up 8 bases and V 7 bases, and 11 bases lay outside the gene matches. The CDR3 sequence is 15 residues long. CDR3 nucleotide sequence: TGTGCCAGCATCTCCGGGACAGGGGTCGTCGATGAGCAGTTCATC. It yields the protein CASISGTGVVDEQFI.

Notes on this clonotype: The germline gene is not matched at one end of the junction; a read error may be the cause. The chain links TRBV6-5 to TRBJ1-2; the D gene is possibly TRBD1 (5 bases). The germline gives CDR1 MNHEY, CDR2 SVGAGI. The CDR3 is 16 amino acids. DNA of the CDR3: TGTGCCAACAGTTACAGGAGGGCCTTATACCTGGGTGACTACACCTTC. Protein product: CANSYRRALYLGDYTF.

Worth noting for this clonotype: At one of its ends the junction is not consistent with the germline gene, which may arise from a read error. This chain connects TRBV6-5 to TRBJ2-6; weak D call: TRBD1 (6 bases). Germline V gives CDR1 MNHEY, CDR2 SVGAGI. The CDR3 extends over 15 amino acids. The CDR3 here is CASSYTGSGTNVLTF. CDR3 nucleotides: TGTGCCAGCAGTTATACAGGGTCTGGGACCAACGTCCTGACTTTC.

This clonotype was picked up many times. This chain links TRBV11-2 with TRBJ2-7; 10 positions match TRBD2. Germline V gene sequence: CDR1 SGHAT, CDR2 FQNNGV. This CDR3 contains 15 residues. With 2 bases clipped from V and 6 bases from J, the junction kept 7 bases outside the gene matches. CDR3 in DNA: TGTGCCAGCAGCTTAAGGCTAGCGGGAGTAAGCGAGCAGTACTTC. Its translation: CASSLRLAGVSEQYF.

The V and J genes are TRBV19 and TRBJ2-2; 7 nucleotides agree with TRBD2. Germline lookup yields CDR1 LNHDA and CDR2 SQIVND (reference sequence). The V and J ends lost 6 bases and 7 bases, in that order; junction bases with no gene match: 5. The CDR3 is 13 residues long. The CDR3 DNA reads TGTGCCAGTAGGAAAGCGGGAATCGGGGAGCTGTTTTTT. Its protein product is CASRKAGIGELFF.

This chain links TRBV11-1 with TRBJ1-1; 10 bases map to TRBD1. The CDR3 is 16 amino acids. Germline V gene lookup returns CDR1 SGHAT and CDR2 FQDESV (reference sequence). This CDR3 is CTSSPRQGALDTEAFF. Here the CDR3 DNA reads TGTACTAGCAGCCCGCGACAGGGGGCGTTAGACACTGAAGCTTTCTTT.

In regard to this clonotype: This may be a read error: a much more frequent sequence differs by one nucleotide. The rearrangement joins TRBV6-5 to TRBJ2-7; tentatively, D is TRBD1 (5 bases). The CDR3 is 13 residues long. Trimming left V 7 bases short and J 3 bases short, with 13 bases between. CDR1 and CDR2 (germline): MNHEY, SVGAGI. The CDR3 DNA is TGTGCCAGCAATTTGGGGCAGGGCTACGAGCAGTACTTC. Residues: CASNLGQGYEQYF.

This clonotype occurred a few times. The V call is TRBV28, the J call TRBJ1-1; the D is unclear. This CDR3 spans 13 amino acids. V gave up 0 bases and J gave up 7 bases, with 9 bases separating them. Germline V CDR1 and CDR2: MDHEN, SYDVKM. In DNA form, the CDR3 reads TGTGCCAGCAGTTTATGGATCGGTAGTGAAGCTTTCTTT. It specifies CASSLWIGSEAFF.

The chain carries TRBV6-2 or TRBV6-3 and TRBJ2-2; TRBD2 matches 9 bases. With 6 bases clipped from V and 7 bases from J, the junction kept 9 bases outside the gene matches. This CDR3 is 15 amino acids long. From germline, CDR1 is MNHEY and CDR2 SVGEGT. The CDR3 DNA follows: TGTGCCAGCAGGGGAGGACTAGCGATGATCGGGGAGCTGTTTTTT. It codes for CASRGGLAMIGELFF.

About this clonotype itself: Just one base apart from a much larger clone, this may be a read error. V gene TRBV12-3 or TRBV12-4 combines with J gene TRBJ1-2; 9 nucleotides align to TRBD1. The CDR3 is 13 residues long. The CDR3 nucleotides read TGTGTCAGCAGCCCGACAGGGGGTCCTGGCTACACCTTC. As protein: CVSSPTGGPGYTF.

About this clonotype: This may be a read error, as it is one base from a much larger clone. V and J are TRBV6-5 and TRBJ1-1; D gene ambiguous. The length of the CDR3 is 14 residues. The germline V gene encodes CDR1 MNHEY and CDR2 SVGAGI. CDR3 bases: TGTGCCAGCAGTCGCTGGATGGGGAACACTGAAGTTTTCTTT. Protein: CASSRWMGNTEVFF.

In regard to this clonotype: A read error may explain this, as a much larger clone is one base away. The V gene is TRBV6-2 or TRBV6-3, the J gene TRBJ2-5, with D unclear. Germline-derived CDR1 and CDR2 are MNHEY and SVGEGT. CDR3 length equals 12 residues. Trimming took 2 bases from V and 5 from J, leaving 6 bases between them. The CDR3 sequence is CASSYRAETQYF. For the CDR3, the DNA is TGTGCCAGCAGTTACAGGGCTGAGACCCAGTACTTC.

Concerning this clonotype itself: This sequence may be a read error, since a much larger clone differs from it by one base. This chain uses TRBV12-3 or TRBV12-4 with TRBJ1-1; TRBD1 is a possible D gene (6 bases). The CDR3 has 14 residues. The CDR3 spells CASSPRGTNNEAFF. The CDR3 nucleotides read TGTGCCAGCAGTCCCAGGGGAACTAACAATGAAGCTTTCTTT.

This clonotype turned up a few times. V usage is TRBV4-3 and J usage is TRBJ2-5, with D possibly being TRBD2 (5 bases). This CDR3 spans 17 amino acids. Germline V gives CDR1 LGHNA, CDR2 YSLEER. Trimming took 0 bases from V and 5 from J, leaving 19 bases between them. CDR3 in amino acids: CASSQDTVGTGGETQYF. DNA for the CDR3: TGCGCCAGCAGCCAAGATACGGTCGGCACCGGCGGGGAGACCCAGTACTTC.

The chain joins TRBV5-1 to TRBJ2-7; 11 bases align to TRBD2. With 6 bases clipped from V and 0 bases from J, the junction kept 5 bases outside the gene matches. Germline loops: CDR1 SGHRS, CDR2 YFSETQ. The CDR3 has 15 residues. CDR3 protein: CASKTSGAGSYEQYF. The DNA for the CDR3 is TGCGCCAGCAAGACTAGCGGGGCGGGCTCCTACGAGCAGTACTTC.